The sequence of this TCR beta chain was determined in a study of T-cell memory formation after mild COVID-19. Findings and limits, study-wide: Among CD4+ contracting clones, most were CM and EM, and CD8+ ones EMRA. CD4+ bias marked clones expanding day 15 to 37, unlike balanced contracting clones.

With respect to this clonotype: What it binds is unknown. The junction shows a germline mismatch at one end, possibly a read error.

Researchers used 5'RACE with constant-segment primers to make TCR alpha and TCR beta cDNA libraries that carry sample barcodes and UMIs. MiXCR, applied by TCRdb to the 5' RACE reads, yields one record per CDR3 protein. Of about 100,000 distinct CDR3 sequences in the sample, 11% were seen once. There are 13 residues in the CDR3. The germline V gene has CDR1 DFQATT and CDR2 SNEGSKA (reference sequence). The chain recombines TRBV20-1 with TRBJ2-7; D might be TRBD1 (5 bases). Material for sequencing was PBMCs or a T cell subset sorted from them (not recorded which). This TCR was sampled from a man aged 18-30 years who had mild COVID-19 (a few samples of this study predate the infection). Cell type and time point are not known. CDR3 DNA sequence: TGCAGTGCGAGAGCAGGGTCCCGCTACGAGCAGTACTTC. It translates to CSARAGSRYEQYF.